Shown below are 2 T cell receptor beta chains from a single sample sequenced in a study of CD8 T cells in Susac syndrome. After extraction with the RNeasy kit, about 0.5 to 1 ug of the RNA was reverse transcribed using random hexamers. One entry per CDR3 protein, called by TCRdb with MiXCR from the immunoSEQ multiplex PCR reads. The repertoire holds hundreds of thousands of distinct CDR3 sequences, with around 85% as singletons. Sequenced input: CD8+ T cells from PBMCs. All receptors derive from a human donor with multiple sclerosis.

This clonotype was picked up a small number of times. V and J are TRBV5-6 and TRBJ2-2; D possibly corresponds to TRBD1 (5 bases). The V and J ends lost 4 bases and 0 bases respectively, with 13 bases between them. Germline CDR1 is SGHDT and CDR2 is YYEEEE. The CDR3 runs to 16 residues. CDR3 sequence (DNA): TGTGCCAGCAGCCGGAAGACAGATGCGAACACCGGGGAGCTGTTTTTT. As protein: CASSRKTDANTGELFF.

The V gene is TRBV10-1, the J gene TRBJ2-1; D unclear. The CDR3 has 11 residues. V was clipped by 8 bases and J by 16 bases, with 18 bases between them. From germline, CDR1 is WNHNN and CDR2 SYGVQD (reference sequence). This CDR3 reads CASQRLPGYFF. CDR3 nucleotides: TGCGCCAGCCAGAGACTGCCCGGTTACTTCTTC.